The clone carrying this T cell receptor (beta chain) was detected only a few times. Its antigen is undetermined. Produced via immunoSEQ multiplex PCR; TCRdb's table is partial and in-frame only. The sample includes 95,000 to 110,000 clones, roughly 87% of them seen just once. This sample was included in a study of graft-versus-host responses after intestinal transplantation. The germline CDR1 and CDR2 sequences are LNHDA and SQIVND (reference sequence). V lost 4 bases, J lost 5 bases, and 18 bases lay in between. The CDR3 length is 16 residues. The sequence was collected from a human donor who was the organ donor for an intestinal transplant. This chain connects TRBV19 to TRBJ2-1; D possibly uses TRBD1 or TRBD2 (6 bases each). This specimen consisted of unstimulated CD4+ T cells sorted from spleen or lymph node cells, obtained before transplant. The CDR3 loop reads CASSTPSGAVHNEQFF. CDR3 nucleotide sequence: TGTGCCAGTAGTACCCCATCGGGGGCCGTCCACAATGAGCAGTTCTTC.